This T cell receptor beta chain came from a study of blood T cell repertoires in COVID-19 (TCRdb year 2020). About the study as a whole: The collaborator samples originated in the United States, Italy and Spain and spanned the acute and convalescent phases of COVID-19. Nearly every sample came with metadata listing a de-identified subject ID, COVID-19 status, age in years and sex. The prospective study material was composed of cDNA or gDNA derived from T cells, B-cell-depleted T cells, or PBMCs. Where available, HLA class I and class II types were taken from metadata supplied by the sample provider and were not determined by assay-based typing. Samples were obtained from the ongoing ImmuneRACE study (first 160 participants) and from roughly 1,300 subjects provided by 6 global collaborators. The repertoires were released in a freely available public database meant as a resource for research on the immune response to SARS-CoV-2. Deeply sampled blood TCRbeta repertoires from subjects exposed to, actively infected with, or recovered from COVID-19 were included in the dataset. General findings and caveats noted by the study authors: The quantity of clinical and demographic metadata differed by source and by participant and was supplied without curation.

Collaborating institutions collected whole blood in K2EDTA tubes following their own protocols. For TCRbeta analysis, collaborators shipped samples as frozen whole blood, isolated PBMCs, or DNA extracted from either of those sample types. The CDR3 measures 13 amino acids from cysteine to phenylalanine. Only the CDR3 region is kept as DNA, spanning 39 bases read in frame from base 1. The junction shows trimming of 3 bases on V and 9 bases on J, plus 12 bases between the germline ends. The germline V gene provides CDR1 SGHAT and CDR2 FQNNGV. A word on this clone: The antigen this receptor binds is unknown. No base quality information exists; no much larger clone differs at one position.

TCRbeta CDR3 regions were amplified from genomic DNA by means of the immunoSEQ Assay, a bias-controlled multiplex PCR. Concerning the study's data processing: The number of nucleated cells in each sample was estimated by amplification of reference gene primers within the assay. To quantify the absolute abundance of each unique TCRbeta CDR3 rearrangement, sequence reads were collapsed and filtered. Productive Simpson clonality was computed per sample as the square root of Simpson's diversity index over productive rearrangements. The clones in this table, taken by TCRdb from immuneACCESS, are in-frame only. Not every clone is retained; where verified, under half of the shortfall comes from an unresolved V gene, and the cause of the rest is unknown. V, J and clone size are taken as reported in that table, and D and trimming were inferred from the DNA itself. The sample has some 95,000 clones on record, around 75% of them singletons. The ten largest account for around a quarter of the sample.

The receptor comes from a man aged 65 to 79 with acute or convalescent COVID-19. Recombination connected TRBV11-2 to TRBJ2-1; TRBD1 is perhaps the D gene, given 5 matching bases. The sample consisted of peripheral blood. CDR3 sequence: CASSLGGQGEQFF. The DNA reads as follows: TGTGCCAGCAGCTTGGGCGGTCAGGGTGAGCAGTTCTTC.